Detailed here is one T cell receptor (beta chain). These data originate in a study of sequential checkpoint blockade in melanoma. Described treatment: randomized to nivolumab then ipilimumab (arm A) or the reverse (arm B). CDR1 and CDR2 from the germline V gene are LGHNA and YNFKEQ. The CDR3 has 14 residues. V was pared by 0 bases and J by 3 bases, with 9 bases between. TCRdb keeps only in-frame clones here, not all; method: immunoSEQ multiplex PCR. The data hold some 30,000 clones, with 86% observed a single time. Sequences were derived from CD8+ T cells sorted from blood (inferred from file names), sampled from a patient given nivolumab and ipilimumab in sequence. The clonotype comes from a human donor with melanoma. The chain employs TRBV4-2 and TRBJ2-7; no reliable D call. The CDR3: CASSQEGIYYEQYF. CDR3 DNA sequence: TGTGCCAGCAGCCAAGAGGGCATTTACTACGAGCAGTACTTC.